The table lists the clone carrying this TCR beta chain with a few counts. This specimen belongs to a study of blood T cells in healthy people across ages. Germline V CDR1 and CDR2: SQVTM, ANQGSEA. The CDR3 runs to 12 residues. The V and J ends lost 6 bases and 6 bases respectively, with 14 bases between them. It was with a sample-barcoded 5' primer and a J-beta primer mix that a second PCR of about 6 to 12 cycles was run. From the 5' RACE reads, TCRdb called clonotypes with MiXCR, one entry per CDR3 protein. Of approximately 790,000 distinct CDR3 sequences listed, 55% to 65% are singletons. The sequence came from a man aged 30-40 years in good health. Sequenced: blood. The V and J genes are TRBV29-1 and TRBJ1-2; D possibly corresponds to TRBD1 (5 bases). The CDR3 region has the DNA TGCAGCGTATCCGAGGGGTCCAATGGCTACACCTTC. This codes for CSVSEGSNGYTF. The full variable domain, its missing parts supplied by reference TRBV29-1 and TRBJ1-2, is SAVISQKPSRDICQRGTSLTIQCQVDSQVTMMFWYRQQPGQSLTLIATANQGSEATYESGFVIDKFPISRPNLTFSTLTVSNMSPEDSSIYLCSVSEGSNGYTFGSGTRLTVV.